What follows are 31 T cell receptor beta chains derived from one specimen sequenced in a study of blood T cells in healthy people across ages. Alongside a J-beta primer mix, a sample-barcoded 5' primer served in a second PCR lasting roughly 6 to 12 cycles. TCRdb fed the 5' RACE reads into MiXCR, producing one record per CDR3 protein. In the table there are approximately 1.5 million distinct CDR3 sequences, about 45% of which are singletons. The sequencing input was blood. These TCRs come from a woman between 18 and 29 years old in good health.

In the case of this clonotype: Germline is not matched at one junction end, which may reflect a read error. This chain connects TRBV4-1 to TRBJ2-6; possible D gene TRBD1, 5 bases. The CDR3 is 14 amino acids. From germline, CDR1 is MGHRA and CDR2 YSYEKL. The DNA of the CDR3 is TGCGCCAGCAGCCACTCCTCTGGGGCCAACGTCCGGACTTTC. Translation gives CASSHSSGANVRTF.

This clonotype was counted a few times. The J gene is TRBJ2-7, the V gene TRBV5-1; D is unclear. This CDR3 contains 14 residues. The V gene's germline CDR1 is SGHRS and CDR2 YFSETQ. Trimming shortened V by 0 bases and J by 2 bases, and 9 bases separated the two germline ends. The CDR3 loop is CASSLGHLTYEQYF. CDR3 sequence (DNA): TGCGCCAGCAGCTTGGGACATCTTACCTACGAGCAGTACTTC.

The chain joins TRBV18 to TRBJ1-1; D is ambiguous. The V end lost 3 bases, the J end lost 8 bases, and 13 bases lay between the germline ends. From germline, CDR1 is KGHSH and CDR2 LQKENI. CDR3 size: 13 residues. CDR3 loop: CASSPGSEVEAFF. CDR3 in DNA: TGTGCCAGCTCACCCGGATCCGAAGTGGAAGCTTTCTTT.

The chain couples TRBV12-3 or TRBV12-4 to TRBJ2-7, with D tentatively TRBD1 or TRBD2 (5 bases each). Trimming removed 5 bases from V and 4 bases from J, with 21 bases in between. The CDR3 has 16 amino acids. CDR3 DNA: TGTGCCAGCAGTGGGGCAAACGGGGCCCACCCTTACGAGCAGTACTTC. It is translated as CASSGANGAHPYEQYF.

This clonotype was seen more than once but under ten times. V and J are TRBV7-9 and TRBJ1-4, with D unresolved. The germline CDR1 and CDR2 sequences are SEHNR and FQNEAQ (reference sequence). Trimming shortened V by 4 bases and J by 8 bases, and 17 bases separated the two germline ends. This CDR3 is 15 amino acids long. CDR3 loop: CASSYGPYESEKLFF. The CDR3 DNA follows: TGTGCCAGCAGCTACGGACCCTACGAGAGCGAAAAACTGTTTTTT.

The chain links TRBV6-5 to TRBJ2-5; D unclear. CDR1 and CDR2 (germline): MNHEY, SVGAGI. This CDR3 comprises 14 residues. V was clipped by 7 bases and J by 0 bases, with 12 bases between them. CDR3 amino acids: CASTPDGYQETQYF. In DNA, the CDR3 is TGTGCCAGCACCCCGGACGGCTACCAAGAGACCCAGTACTTC.

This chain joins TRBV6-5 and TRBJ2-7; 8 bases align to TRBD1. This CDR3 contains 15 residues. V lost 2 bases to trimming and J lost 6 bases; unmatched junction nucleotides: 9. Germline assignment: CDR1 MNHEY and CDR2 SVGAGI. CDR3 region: CASSYVDRAYGEQYF. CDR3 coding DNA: TGTGCCAGCAGTTACGTGGACAGGGCGTATGGCGAGCAGTACTTC.

CDR3 in amino acids: CASSDGLAATYEQYF. In DNA, the CDR3 is TGTGCCAGCAGTGACGGACTAGCTGCAACCTACGAGCAGTACTTC. The chain links TRBV28 to TRBJ2-4; the match to TRBD2 covers 8 bases. The DNA end is more similar to TRBJ2-7, so the J call may be wrong. There are 15 residues in the CDR3. The V gene's germline CDR1 is MDHEN and CDR2 SYDVKM.

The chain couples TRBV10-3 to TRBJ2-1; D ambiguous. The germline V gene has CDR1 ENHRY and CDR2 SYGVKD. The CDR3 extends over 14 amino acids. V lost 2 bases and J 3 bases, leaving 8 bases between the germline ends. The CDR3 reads CAISEAGNYNEQFF. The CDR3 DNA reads TGTGCCATCAGTGAGGCAGGCAACTACAATGAGCAGTTCTTC.

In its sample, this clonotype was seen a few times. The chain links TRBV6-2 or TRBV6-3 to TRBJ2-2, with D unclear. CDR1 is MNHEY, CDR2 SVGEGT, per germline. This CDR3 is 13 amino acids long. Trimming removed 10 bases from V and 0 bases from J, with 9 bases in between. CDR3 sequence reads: CATGWTNTGELFF. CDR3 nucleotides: TGTGCCACCGGGTGGACGAACACCGGGGAGCTGTTTTTT.

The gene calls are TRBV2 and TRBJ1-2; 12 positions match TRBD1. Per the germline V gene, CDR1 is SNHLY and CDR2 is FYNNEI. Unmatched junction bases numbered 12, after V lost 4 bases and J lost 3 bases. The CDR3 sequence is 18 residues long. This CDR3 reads CASSVARDRGHSDYGYTF. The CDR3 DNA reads TGTGCCAGCAGTGTGGCCCGGGACAGGGGGCATTCAGACTATGGCTACACCTTC.

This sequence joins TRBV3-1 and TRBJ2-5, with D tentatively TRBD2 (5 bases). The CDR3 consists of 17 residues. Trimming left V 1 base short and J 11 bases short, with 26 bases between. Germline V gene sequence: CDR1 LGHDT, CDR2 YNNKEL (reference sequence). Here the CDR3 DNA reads TGTGCCAGCAGCCAAGTTCGAGACTATATTCTCGACAATGAGCAGTACTTC. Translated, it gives CASSQVRDYILDNEQYF.

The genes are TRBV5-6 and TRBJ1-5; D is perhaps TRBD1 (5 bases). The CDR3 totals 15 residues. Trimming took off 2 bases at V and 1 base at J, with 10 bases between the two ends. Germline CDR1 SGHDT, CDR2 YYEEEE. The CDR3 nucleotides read TGTGCCAGCAGCTTCTTGGAGGGGAGCAATCAGCCCCAGCATTTT. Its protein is CASSFLEGSNQPQHF.

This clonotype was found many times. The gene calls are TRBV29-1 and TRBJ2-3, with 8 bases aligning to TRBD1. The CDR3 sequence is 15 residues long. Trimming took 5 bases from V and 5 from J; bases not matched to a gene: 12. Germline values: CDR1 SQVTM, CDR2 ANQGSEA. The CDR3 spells CSVSVTGDPGDTQYF. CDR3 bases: TGCAGCGTTAGTGTGACAGGGGATCCTGGAGATACGCAGTATTTT.

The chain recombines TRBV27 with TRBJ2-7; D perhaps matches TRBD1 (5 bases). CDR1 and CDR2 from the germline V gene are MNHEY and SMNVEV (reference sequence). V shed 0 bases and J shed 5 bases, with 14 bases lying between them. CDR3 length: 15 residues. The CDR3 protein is CASSLSKAGIDEQYF. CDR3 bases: TGTGCCAGCAGTTTATCAAAGGCAGGGATCGACGAGCAGTACTTC.

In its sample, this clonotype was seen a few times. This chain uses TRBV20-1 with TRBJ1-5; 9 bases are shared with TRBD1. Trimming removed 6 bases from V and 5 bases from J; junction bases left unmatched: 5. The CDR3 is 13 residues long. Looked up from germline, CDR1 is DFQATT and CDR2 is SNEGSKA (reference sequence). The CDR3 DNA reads TGCAGTGCGGACAGGGGAGGGGATCAGCCCCAGCATTTT. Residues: CSADRGGDQPQHF.

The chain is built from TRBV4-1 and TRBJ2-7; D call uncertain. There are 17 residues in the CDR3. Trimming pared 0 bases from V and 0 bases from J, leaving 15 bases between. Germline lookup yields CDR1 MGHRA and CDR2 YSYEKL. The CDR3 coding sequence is TGCGCCAGCAGCCAAGACGGGTCAGGTCTGGGCTCCTACGAGCAGTACTTC. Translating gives CASSQDGSGLGSYEQYF.

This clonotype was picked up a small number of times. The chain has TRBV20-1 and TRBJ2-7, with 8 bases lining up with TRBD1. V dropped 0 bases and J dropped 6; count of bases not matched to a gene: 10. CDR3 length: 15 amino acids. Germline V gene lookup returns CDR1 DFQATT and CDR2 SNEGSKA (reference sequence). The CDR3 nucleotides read TGCAGTGCTAGAGATCAAACAGGGGGTCGCCTCGAGCAGTACTTC. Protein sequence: CSARDQTGGRLEQYF.

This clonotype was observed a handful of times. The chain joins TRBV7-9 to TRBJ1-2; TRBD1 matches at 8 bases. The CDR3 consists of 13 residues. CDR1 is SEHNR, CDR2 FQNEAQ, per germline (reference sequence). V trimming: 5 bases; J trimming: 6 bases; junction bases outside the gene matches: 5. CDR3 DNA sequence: TGTGCCAGCAGCCCTTCGACAGGGGATGGCTACACCTTC. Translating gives CASSPSTGDGYTF.

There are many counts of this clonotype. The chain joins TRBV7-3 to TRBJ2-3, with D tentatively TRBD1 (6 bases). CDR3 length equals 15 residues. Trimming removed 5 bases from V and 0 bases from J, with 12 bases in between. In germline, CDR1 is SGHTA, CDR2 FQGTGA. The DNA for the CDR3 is TGTGCCAGCAGCCAGGGGCTTACGAGCACAGATACGCAGTATTTT. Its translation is CASSQGLTSTDTQYF.

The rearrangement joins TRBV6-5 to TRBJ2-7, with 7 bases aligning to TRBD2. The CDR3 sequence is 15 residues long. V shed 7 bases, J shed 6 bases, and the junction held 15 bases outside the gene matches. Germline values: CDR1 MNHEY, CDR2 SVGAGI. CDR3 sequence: CASTKPLALPCEQYF. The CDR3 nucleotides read TGTGCCAGCACCAAACCACTAGCGCTCCCTTGCGAGCAGTACTTC.

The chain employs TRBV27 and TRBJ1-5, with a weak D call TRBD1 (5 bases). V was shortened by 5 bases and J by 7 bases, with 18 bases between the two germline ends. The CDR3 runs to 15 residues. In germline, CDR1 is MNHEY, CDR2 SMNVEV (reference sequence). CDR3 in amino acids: CASSPVERGGQPQHF. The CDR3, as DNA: TGTGCCAGCAGTCCCGTTGAAAGGGGAGGACAGCCCCAGCATTTT.

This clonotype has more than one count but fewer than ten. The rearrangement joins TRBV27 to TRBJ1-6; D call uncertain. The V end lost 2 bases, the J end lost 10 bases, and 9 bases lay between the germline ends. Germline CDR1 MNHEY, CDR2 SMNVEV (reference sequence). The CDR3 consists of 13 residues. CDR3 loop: CASSLRLPSPLHF. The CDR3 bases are TGTGCCAGCAGTTTAAGGCTTCCCTCACCCCTCCACTTT.

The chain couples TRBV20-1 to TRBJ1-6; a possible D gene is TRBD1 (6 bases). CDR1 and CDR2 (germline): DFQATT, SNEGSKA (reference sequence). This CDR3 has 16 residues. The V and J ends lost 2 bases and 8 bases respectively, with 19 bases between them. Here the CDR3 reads CSARLGGGLRDSPLHF. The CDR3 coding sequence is TGCAGTGCTAGATTGGGGGGCGGCCTACGAGATTCACCCCTCCACTTT.

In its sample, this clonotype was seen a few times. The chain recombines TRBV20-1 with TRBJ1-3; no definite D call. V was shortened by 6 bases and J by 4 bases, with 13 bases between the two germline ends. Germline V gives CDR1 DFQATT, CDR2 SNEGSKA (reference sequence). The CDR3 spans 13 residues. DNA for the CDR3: TGCAGTGCCACCACTGGGCAAGGAAACACCATATATTTT. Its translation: CSATTGQGNTIYF.

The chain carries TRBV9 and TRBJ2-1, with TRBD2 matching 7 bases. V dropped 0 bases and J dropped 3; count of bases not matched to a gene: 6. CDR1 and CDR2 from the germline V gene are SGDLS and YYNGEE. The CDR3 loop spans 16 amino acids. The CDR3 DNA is TGTGCCAGCAGCGTAGAACCAGCGGGGAGCTACAATGAGCAGTTCTTC. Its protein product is CASSVEPAGSYNEQFF.

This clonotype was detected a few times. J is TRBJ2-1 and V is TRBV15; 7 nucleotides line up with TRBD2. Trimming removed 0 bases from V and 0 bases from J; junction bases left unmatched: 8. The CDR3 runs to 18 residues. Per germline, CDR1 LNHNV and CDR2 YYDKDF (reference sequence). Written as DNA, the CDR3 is TGTGCCACCAGCAGAGATTCGCTAGCGGTTAGCTCCTACAATGAGCAGTTCTTC. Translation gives CATSRDSLAVSSYNEQFF.

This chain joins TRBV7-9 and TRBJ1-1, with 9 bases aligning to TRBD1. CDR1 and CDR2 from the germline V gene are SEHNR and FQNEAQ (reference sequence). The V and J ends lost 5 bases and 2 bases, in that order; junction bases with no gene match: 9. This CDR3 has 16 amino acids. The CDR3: CASSRGQGFSNTEAFF. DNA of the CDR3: TGTGCCAGCAGCCGTGGACAGGGGTTCTCCAACACTGAAGCTTTCTTT.

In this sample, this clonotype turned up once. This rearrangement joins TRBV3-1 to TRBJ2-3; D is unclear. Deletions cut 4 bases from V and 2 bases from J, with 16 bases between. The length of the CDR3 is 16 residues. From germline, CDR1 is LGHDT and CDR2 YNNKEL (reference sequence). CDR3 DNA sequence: TGTGCCAGCAGCCCCGGACGGAAAGTCTACACAGATACGCAGTATTTT. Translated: CASSPGRKVYTDTQYF.

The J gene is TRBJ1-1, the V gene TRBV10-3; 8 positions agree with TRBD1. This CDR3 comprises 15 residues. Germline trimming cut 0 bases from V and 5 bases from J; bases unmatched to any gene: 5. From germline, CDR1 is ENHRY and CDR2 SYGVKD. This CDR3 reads CAISESMRTGTEAFF. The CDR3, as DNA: TGTGCCATCAGTGAGTCGATGCGGACAGGGACTGAAGCTTTCTTT.

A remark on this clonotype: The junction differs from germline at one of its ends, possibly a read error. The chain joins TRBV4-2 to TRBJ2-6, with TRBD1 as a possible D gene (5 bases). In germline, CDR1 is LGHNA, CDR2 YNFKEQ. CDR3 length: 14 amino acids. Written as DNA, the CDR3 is TGTGCCTCCCAATCAGATCCTGGGGCCAACGTCCCGACTTTC. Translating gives CASQSDPGANVPTF.